This TCR beta chain was captured by sequencing in a study of cytomegalovirus exposure and HLA in healthy donors. The PCR ran on 60 Vbeta and 13 Jbeta primers. The assay was immunoSEQ multiplex PCR, and TCRdb's table has in-frame clones only and misses some. The sample carries around 110,000 clones, around 80% recorded once. The CDR3 is 18 amino acids. Germline assignment: CDR1 SGHNT and CDR2 YYREEE (reference sequence). The V gene end was trimmed by 5 bases and the J gene end by 0 bases; junction bases not matched to a gene: 12. This TCR was sampled from a woman aged 50 to 60 in good health and CMV-seropositive. The V gene is TRBV5-4, the J gene TRBJ2-2; 8 nucleotides align to TRBD2. The sequenced sample was PBMCs. In nucleotides, the CDR3 is TGTGCCAGCAGGACGGGAGGGCTAGCGGTCGCGAACACCGGGGAGCTGTTTTTT. This sequence encodes CASRTGGLAVANTGELFF.